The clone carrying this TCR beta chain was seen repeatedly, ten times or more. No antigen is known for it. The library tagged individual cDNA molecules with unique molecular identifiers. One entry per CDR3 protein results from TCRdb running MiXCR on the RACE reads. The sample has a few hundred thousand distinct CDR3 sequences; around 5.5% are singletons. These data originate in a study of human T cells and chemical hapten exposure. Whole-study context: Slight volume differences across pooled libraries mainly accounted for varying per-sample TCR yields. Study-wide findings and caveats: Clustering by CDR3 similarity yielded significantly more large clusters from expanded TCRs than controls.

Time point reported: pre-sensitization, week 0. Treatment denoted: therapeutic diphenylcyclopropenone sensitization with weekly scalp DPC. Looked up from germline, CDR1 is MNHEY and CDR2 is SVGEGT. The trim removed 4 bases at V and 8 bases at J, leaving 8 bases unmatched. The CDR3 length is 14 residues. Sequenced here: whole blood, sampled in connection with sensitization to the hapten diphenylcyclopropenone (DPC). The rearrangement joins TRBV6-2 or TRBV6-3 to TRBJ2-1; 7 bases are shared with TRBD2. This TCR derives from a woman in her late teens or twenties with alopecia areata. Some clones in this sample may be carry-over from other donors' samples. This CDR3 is CASSLGAGSDEQFF. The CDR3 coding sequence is TGTGCCAGCAGTTTGGGAGCGGGGAGCGATGAGCAGTTCTTC.